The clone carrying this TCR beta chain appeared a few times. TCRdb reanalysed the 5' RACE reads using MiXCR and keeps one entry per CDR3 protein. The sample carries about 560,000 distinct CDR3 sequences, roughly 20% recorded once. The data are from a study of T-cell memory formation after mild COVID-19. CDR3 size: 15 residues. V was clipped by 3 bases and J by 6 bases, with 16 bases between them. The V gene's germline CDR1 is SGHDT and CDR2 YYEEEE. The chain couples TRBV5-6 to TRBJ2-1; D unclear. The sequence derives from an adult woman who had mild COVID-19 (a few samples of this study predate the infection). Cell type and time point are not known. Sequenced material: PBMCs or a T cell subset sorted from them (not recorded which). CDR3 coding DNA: TGTGCCAGCAGCTGGGGATGGATTTCTCGCAATGAGCAGTTCTTC. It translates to CASSWGWISRNEQFF. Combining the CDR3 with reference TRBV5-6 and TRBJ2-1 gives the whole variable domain DAGVTQSPTHLIKTRGQQVTLRCSPKSGHDTVSWYQQALGQGPQFIFQYYEEEERQRGNFPDRFSGHQFPNYSSELNVNALLLGDSALYLCASSWGWISRNEQFFGPGTRLTVL.